One T cell receptor beta chain is described in this entry. Its antigen is not yet known. Per-nucleotide qualities are absent, and no much larger clonotype sits a single base away. Each donor gave one peripheral blood draw, averaging approximately 110 mL, which was collected into heparinised tubes. A BD FACSAria II and a panel including CD45RO, CCR7, CD25, CD127, CD95 and CD27 were used to sort naive, central memory, regulatory and stem cell-like memory CD4+ T cells. A purity above 95% was achieved for all sorted populations. PBMCs were separated immediately by Lymphoprep density gradient centrifugation and were stained directly, without being cultured. To minimize batch effects, samples were stained and sorted in pairs, one healthy donor with one patient per experiment. This record belongs to a study of beta chain features in type 1 diabetes (dated by TCRdb to the late 2010s). About the study as a whole: Patients and healthy donors did not differ in mean age, gender distribution, total cell number or subset yield. The study compared TCRB repertoires of sorted circulating CD4+ T cell subsets between recently diagnosed type 1 diabetes patients and matched healthy donors. A total of 107,917,701 sorted cells were examined across all samples, and the number of cells per subset was strongly correlated with RNA yield. Naive and central memory subsets were obtained from all 30 or so donors, but regulatory and stem cell-like memory subsets were isolated from only 8 patients and roughly 8 healthy donors. Overall results and qualifications from the work: Patients with type 1 diabetes made fewer insertions and deleted more nucleotides at VDJ recombination sites, implying thymic rearrangement abnormalities. In all four CD4+ subsets, TCRB CDR3 length was moderately but significantly shorter in type 1 diabetes patients. HLA sub-analyses involved small numbers of individuals, so any influence of HLA type on TCRB rearrangement remained unresolved. PCR might favor shorter templates, but patient and control samples were amplified and corrected together, so any skew would affect both groups equally. Naive, central memory and regulatory TCRB repertoires appeared more similar among patients than among healthy donors. Because cDNA was sequenced instead of genomic DNA, activated cells with high expression could be over-represented, although the groups did not differ in activation or CD3 levels.

All of the isolated RNA was reverse transcribed with the High Capacity cDNA Reverse Transcription Kit, so expressed TCRB transcripts were sequenced. Deep immunoSEQ sequencing was performed on naive, central memory and regulatory T cell samples, with an average of approximately 3.9 million total reads per sample. After sorted cells were lysed in RLT buffer, RNA was extracted with DNase-treated RNeasy Micro or Mini kits, with the choice depending on cell number. Each cell subset was processed on its own to prevent cross-contamination, while patient and healthy donor samples were processed together. TCRB sequences were amplified from cDNA with the immunoSEQ multiplex PCR, producing 87-bp fragments spanning the CDR3 region. Sequencing of the amplicons was done on the Illumina HiSeq platform. The authors' analysis ran thus. Synthetic template baselines were used to correct PCR bias computationally, reads within Hamming distance 2 were collapsed together, and singletons that could not be merged were discarded. Reads were aligned against IMGT so that V, D and J genes, CDR3 length and insertions or deletions at six rearrangement sites could be assigned. Within each subset, clonotype counts were normalized to sorted cell number, and only after that were true diversity and Gini coefficients computed with the tcR R package. The overlap coefficient, calculated on TCRB nucleotide sequences, was used to quantify repertoire sharing. Entries here come from immuneACCESS through TCRdb and include only in-frame sequences with V and J called. Some clones fail to appear in such tables; in the studies checked, an unresolved V gene covers under half of the shortfall, and the cause of the remainder is unknown. That table is the source of V, J and clone size, and D and trimming were worked out from the DNA. In this sample the table shows under 130,000 clones, under 30% of which occur a single time. The ten largest clonotypes hold around 0.5% of the sample.

Sequences were obtained from central memory CD4+ T cells from blood. The source is a woman under 30 with type 1 diabetes.

The CDR3 protein is CASSPGENQPQHF. The nucleotide sequence is given as TGTGCCAGCTCACCAGGGGAGAATCAGCCCCAGCATTTT. This receptor chain uses TRBV18 and TRBJ1-5; no D segment can be confidently identified. The CDR1 and CDR2 encoded by the germline V gene are KGHSH and LQKENI. From cysteine to phenylalanine, the CDR3 is 13 amino acids long. Only the CDR3 portion is preserved as DNA: 39 bases, with reading frame beginning at the first base. Trimming takes 2 bases from V and 4 bases from J, and the germline ends sit 6 bases apart.